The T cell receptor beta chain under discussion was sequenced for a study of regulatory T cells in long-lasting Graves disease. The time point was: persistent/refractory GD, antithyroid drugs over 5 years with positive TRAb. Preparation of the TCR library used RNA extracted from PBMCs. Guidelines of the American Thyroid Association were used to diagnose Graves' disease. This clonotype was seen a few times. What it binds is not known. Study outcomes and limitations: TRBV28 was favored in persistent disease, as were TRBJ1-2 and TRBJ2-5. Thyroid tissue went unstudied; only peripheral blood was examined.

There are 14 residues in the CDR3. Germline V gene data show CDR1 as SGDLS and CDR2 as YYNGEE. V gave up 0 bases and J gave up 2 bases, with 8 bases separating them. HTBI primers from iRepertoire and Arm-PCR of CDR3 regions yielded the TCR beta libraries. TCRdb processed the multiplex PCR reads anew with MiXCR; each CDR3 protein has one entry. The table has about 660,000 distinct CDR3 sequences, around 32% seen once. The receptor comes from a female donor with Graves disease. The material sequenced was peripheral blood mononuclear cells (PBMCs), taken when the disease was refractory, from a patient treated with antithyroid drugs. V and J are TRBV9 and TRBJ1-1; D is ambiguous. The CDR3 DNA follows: TGTGCCAGCAGCGTAGCCAGCTCAAACACTGAAGCTTTCTTT. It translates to CASSVASSNTEAFF.